This entry lists 22 T cell receptor beta chains sequenced from one sample in a study of cytomegalovirus exposure and HLA in healthy donors. With 60 Vbeta and 13 Jbeta primers, the PCR was carried out. Some clones are missing from TCRdb's copy, which holds only in-frame ones; the method was immunoSEQ multiplex PCR. The profile shows 80,000 to 100,000 clones, 65% to 85% of them singletons. The sample taken for sequencing was PBMCs. The receptors originated from a man aged 40-49 years in good health and CMV-seropositive.

The chain combines TRBV5-4 with TRBJ1-1; D uncertain. CDR1 is SGHNT and CDR2 is YYREEE in the germline V gene (reference sequence). With 2 bases removed from V and 4 bases from J, the gap between germline ends came to 9 bases. The CDR3 loop spans 13 amino acids. For the CDR3, the DNA is TGTGCCAGCAGCTTCGCCGGGTCCACTGAAGCTTTCTTT. It codes for CASSFAGSTEAFF.

V usage is TRBV30 and J usage is TRBJ2-7, with D possibly matching TRBD1 (5 bases). Germline CDR1 GTSNPN, CDR2 SVGIG (reference sequence). The CDR3 runs 12 residues. With 5 bases removed from V and 5 bases from J, the gap between germline ends came to 13 bases. The CDR3 is CAWAQGSHEQYF. CDR3 nucleotides: TGTGCCTGGGCTCAGGGTTCTCACGAGCAGTACTTC.

CDR3 sequence: CASSIDRSGDTQYF. The CDR3 DNA follows: TGTGCCAGCAGCATAGATCGGAGTGGAGATACGCAGTATTTT. The chain links TRBV7-3 to TRBJ2-3; D remains ambiguous. The germline V and J ends were trimmed by 5 bases and 5 bases, with 14 bases remaining between them. Per the germline V gene, CDR1 is SGHTA and CDR2 is FQGTGA. The CDR3 contains 14 residues.

This clone has just one count. This chain connects TRBV6-1 to TRBJ1-6; no clear D. The V end was cut by 10 bases, the J end by 8 bases, with 9 bases between. The CDR3 is made up of 11 amino acids. CDR1 is MNHNS and CDR2 is SASEGT in the germline V gene. The CDR3 sequence: CATGIDSPLHF. The CDR3 DNA reads as TGTGCCACCGGGATAGATTCACCCCTCCACTTT.

CDR3 loop: CASSGVTLSSYEQYF. CDR3 DNA: TGTGCCAGCAGTGGTGTCACTTTGAGCTCCTACGAGCAGTACTTC. The V gene is TRBV6-1, the J gene TRBJ2-7; no reliable D call. Deletions cut 4 bases from V and 0 bases from J, with 13 bases between. The CDR3 runs to 15 residues. Germline CDR1 MNHNS, CDR2 SASEGT.

The gene calls are TRBV25-1 and TRBJ1-6; 7 bases line up with TRBD1. CDR1 is MGHDK, CDR2 SYGVNS, per germline. The ends lost 3 bases at V and 10 bases at J; junction bases unmatched: 9. The CDR3 length is 15 residues. The CDR3 is CASSDDRVVRSPLHF. In DNA form, the CDR3 reads TGTGCCAGCAGTGACGACAGGGTGGTGAGGTCACCCCTCCACTTT.

The chain carries TRBV19 and TRBJ2-1; D gene ambiguous. V was trimmed by 6 bases and J by 2 bases, leaving 11 bases between them. The CDR3 extends over 14 amino acids. Per germline, CDR1 LNHDA and CDR2 SQIVND (reference sequence). The CDR3, as DNA: TGTGCCAGTAGCCCCGGGTCCACCTACAATGAGCAGTTCTTC. Translated, it gives CASSPGSTYNEQFF.

The CDR3 region is CAWSDRAYEQYF. The CDR3 coding sequence is TGTGCCTGGAGTGACAGGGCATACGAGCAGTACTTC. This chain links TRBV30 with TRBJ2-7; D might be TRBD1 (6 bases). Looked up from germline, CDR1 is GTSNPN and CDR2 is SVGIG (reference sequence). V lost 1 base and J 4 bases, leaving 8 bases between the germline ends. The CDR3 covers 12 residues.

The chain has TRBV2 and TRBJ2-7, with D unresolved. The CDR3 contains 10 residues. In germline, CDR1 is SNHLY, CDR2 FYNNEI. Trimming left V 6 bases short and J 7 bases short, with 7 bases between. DNA of the CDR3: TGTGCCAGCAGGGCCGGGGAGCAGTACTTC. Protein product: CASRAGEQYF.

The chain has TRBV29-1 and TRBJ1-1; 9 nucleotides match TRBD1. Germline V lookup: CDR1 SQVTM, CDR2 ANQGSEA. The junction had 7 bases not matched to a gene; V was cut back by 0 bases and J by 5 bases. The CDR3 contains 15 residues. CDR3 region: CSVEDPGTGRTEAFF. The CDR3 DNA reads TGCAGCGTTGAAGATCCGGGGACAGGGAGGACTGAAGCTTTCTTT.

The CDR3 spells CASSRGRGGDGYGYTF. The CDR3 region has the DNA TGTGCCAGCTCACGGGGGAGAGGGGGCGACGGCTATGGCTACACCTTC. The rearrangement uses TRBV18 and TRBJ1-2, with 7 nucleotides matching TRBD1. The ends lost 4 bases at V and 4 bases at J; junction bases unmatched: 12. The CDR3 is 16 amino acids. Germline CDR1 reads KGHSH; CDR2 reads LQKENI.

The table lists this clone with a few counts. J is TRBJ2-1 and V is TRBV7-6; D is uncertain. Germline lookup yields CDR1 SGHVS and CDR2 FNYEAQ. CDR3 length equals 15 residues. Deletions cut 5 bases from V and 5 bases from J, with 16 bases between. CDR3 sequence reads: CASSPTRGQDNEQFF. The CDR3 DNA is TGTGCCAGCAGCCCTACTCGTGGCCAGGACAATGAGCAGTTCTTC.

The rearrangement joins TRBV7-8 to TRBJ1-1, with a weak D call TRBD1 (6 bases). CDR3 length equals 14 residues. V gave up 1 base and J gave up 5 bases, with 11 bases separating them. Germline V gene lookup returns CDR1 SGHVS and CDR2 FQNEAQ. The CDR3 loop is CASSLDGGRTEAFF. The CDR3 nucleotides are TGTGCCAGCAGCTTAGATGGGGGCCGAACTGAAGCTTTCTTT.

The chain links TRBV30 to TRBJ1-1; D call uncertain. The CDR3 sequence is 13 residues long. V shed 0 bases and J shed 1 base, with 6 bases lying between them. Germline loops: CDR1 GTSNPN, CDR2 SVGIG (reference sequence). The CDR3 coding sequence is TGTGCCTGGAGTGTTTGGGCGAACACTGAAGCTTTCTTT. Its protein product is CAWSVWANTEAFF.

The rearrangement uses TRBV27 and TRBJ1-2, with D maybe TRBD1 (6 bases). The germline V gene has CDR1 MNHEY and CDR2 SMNVEV (reference sequence). The CDR3 runs 13 residues. V was trimmed by 5 bases and J by 8 bases, leaving 15 bases between them. The CDR3 coding sequence is TGTGCCAGCAGTGCCACAGGGTCGGAAGGCTACACCTTC. It yields the protein CASSATGSEGYTF.

This chain links TRBV5-8 with TRBJ1-1, with unresolved D. The length of the CDR3 is 15 residues. Germline values: CDR1 SGHTS, CDR2 YDEGEE. The germline V and J ends were trimmed by 2 bases and 1 base, with 12 bases remaining between them. Written as DNA, the CDR3 is TGTGCCAGCAGCTTCCCGACATTCCGGAACACTGAAGCTTTCTTT. Protein sequence: CASSFPTFRNTEAFF.

This clone was recorded only once. Sequence at one end of the junction differs from germline and may be a read error. The genes are TRBV7-9 and TRBJ1-3; 10 bases match TRBD1. The length of the CDR3 is 15 residues. Per germline, CDR1 SEHNR and CDR2 FQNEAQ (reference sequence). CDR3 amino acids: CSSSPGQGAGNTIYF. CDR3 bases: TGTTCCAGCAGCCCAGGACAGGGGGCTGGAAACACCATATATTTT.

The CDR3: CASSYGTAYNEQFF. CDR3 bases: TGTGCCAGCAGTTACGGGACAGCTTACAATGAGCAGTTCTTC. V gene TRBV6-6 combines with J gene TRBJ2-1; 7 bases fit TRBD1. Germline lookup yields CDR1 MNHNY and CDR2 SVGAGI (reference sequence). This CDR3 has 14 amino acids. V lost 2 bases to trimming and J lost 4 bases; unmatched junction nucleotides: 2.

The chain couples TRBV30 to TRBJ1-1; TRBD1 might be the D (6 bases). The germline V gene has CDR1 GTSNPN and CDR2 SVGIG (reference sequence). V shed 7 bases and J shed 5 bases, with 14 bases lying between them. The CDR3 runs to 12 residues. Here the CDR3 DNA reads TGTGCCTCGGGACATCAAGGGACTGAAGCTTTCTTT. Protein sequence: CASGHQGTEAFF.

The chain has TRBV11-1 and TRBJ2-2; D may be TRBD2 (5 bases). V lost 5 bases to trimming and J lost 6 bases, with 19 bases between them. Germline CDR1 and CDR2: SGHAT and FQDESV (reference sequence). This CDR3 spans 16 amino acids. The chain's CDR3 is CASSPTRGRGAGELFF. CDR3 DNA sequence: TGTGCCAGCAGCCCCACGAGAGGGAGAGGAGCCGGGGAGCTGTTTTTT.

On this clone: An end of the junction does not agree with germline; a read error may underlie this. This sequence joins TRBV6-5 and TRBJ1-6; maybe TRBD1 (5 bases). The CDR3 is 13 residues long. Per the germline V gene, CDR1 is MNHEY and CDR2 is SVGAGI. CDR3 bases: TGTGCCAGCAGCCAACCTACAGGTTCGCCCCACCACTTT. Its protein is CASSQPTGSPHHF.

This clone is deemed medium-sized. The chain carries TRBV13 and TRBJ2-7, with TRBD1 matching over 8 bases. Losses at the gene ends were 5 bases for V and 2 bases for J; bases not matched to a gene: 14. CDR3 length: 17 residues. The germline V gene has CDR1 PRHDT and CDR2 FYEKMQ (reference sequence). This chain's CDR3 is CASSPRRTDRDPYEQYF. CDR3 DNA: TGTGCCAGCAGCCCTAGAAGGACGGACAGGGATCCCTACGAGCAGTACTTC.